This note documents a single T cell receptor (beta chain) sequence. The data derive from a study of blood T cell repertoires in COVID-19. Libraries were prepared by immunoSEQ multiplex PCR; TCRdb keeps only in-frame clonotypes and omits some of them. The table includes about 220,000 clones, over 80% detected once. Between the trimmed V and J ends, which lost 4 bases and 6 bases, there was a span of 8 bases. CDR1 is SGDLS and CDR2 is YYNGEE in the germline V gene. The CDR3 loop spans 11 amino acids. The chain combines TRBV9 with TRBJ2-7; D remains unclear. The source is a woman between 35 and 50 years old who had recovered from COVID-19. Sequencing input: PBMCs or T cells enriched from blood (not recorded which). DNA of the CDR3: TGTGCCAGCAGCCTCTATCCCGAGCAGTACGTC. Amino acids: CASSLYPEQYV.